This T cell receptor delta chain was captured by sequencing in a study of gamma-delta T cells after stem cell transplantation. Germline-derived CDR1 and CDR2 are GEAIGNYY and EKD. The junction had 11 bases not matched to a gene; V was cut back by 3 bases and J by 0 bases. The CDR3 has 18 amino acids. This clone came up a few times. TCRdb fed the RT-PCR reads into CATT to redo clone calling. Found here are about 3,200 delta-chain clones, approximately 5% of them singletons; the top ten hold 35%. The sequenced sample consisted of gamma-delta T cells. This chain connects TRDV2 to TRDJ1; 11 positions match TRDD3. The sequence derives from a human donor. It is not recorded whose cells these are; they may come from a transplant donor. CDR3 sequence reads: CACDPVLGDRSYTDKLIF. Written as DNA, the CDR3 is TGTGCCTGTGACCCGGTACTGGGGGATAGATCGTACACCGATAAACTCATCTTT.